This TCR beta chain is drawn from a study of identical twins. The study's findings and limits: Among monozygotic twins, out-of-frame TCR alpha sharing exceeded what models predicted.

A universal primer binding site was introduced by template switching. The final cDNA contained unique molecular identifiers. TCRdb independently ran MiXCR on the 5' RACE reads; one entry per CDR3 protein. Among 1.5 million to 2 million distinct CDR3 sequences, about 30% were seen once, and the ten largest hold about 0.3%. Trimming cost V 0 bases and J 3 bases; bases outside gene matches: 6. Looked up from germline, CDR1 is SGDLS and CDR2 is YYNGEE. CDR3 length: 16 residues. Worth noting for this clonotype: Its specificity is not known.

This chain uses TRBV9 with TRBJ2-1; TRBD2 agrees at 7 bases. Sequenced sample: cord blood. The receptor comes from a newborn girl in good health. DNA of the CDR3: TGTGCCAGCAGCGTAGCCCAGACTAGCTACTACAATGAGCAGTTCTTC. This codes for CASSVAQTSYYNEQFF.